Listed below are T cell receptor beta chains from one sample, sequenced in a study of blood T cell repertoires in COVID-19. Repertoires were generated with immunoSEQ multiplex PCR, while TCRdb's copy carries only in-frame clones and drops some. The sample consists of about 170,000 clones, roughly 90% of them appearing once. The sequenced sample was peripheral blood. These receptors were collected from a man between 18 and 29 years old with COVID-19, enrolled during active disease. Each CDR3 is given with its conserved first and last residue. Each record gives: V gene, CDR3 protein.

>TRBV5-4
CASSLGQGWDNEQFF
>TRBV28
CASSLMAEPGGWNEQFF
>TRBV5-6
CASSLFGTGFEAFF
>TRBV24-1
CATSDFGPAGDNEQFF
>TRBV28
CASGGGRAGDNEQFF
>TRBV15
CATSDEPGLLSTDTQYF
>TRBV7-3
CASSASGQQYF
>TRBV6-5
CASRLGLVDTGELFF
>TRBV7-2
CASSLRGGQGTSTDTQYF
>TRBV7-8
CASSSRGLADRRAYEQYF
>TRBV7-8
CASSYSTYEQYF
>TRBV6-2/TRBV6-3
CASSYPRARSYYGYTF
>TRBV30
CAWSVRASGTYEQYF
>TRBV5-5
CASSLVRVGTEAFF
>TRBV5-1
CASSPGGQERRANEKLLF
>TRBV5-1
CASTTGSNEKLFF
>TRBV2
CASRTDAGFGYTF
>TRBV23-1
CASSRPSGSVSDTQYF
>TRBV28
CASGTLGAAQETQYF
>TRBV5-1
CASSLGYSADTQYF
>TRBV6-4
CASSEVGQGRDEQFF
>TRBV6-6
CASRDQGDSEQFF
>TRBV4-1
CASSERQATNSPLHF
>TRBV7-9
CASSQGTSWDTQYF
>TRBV6-5
CASSYRGHPLDEQYF
>TRBV20-1
CSASGPGNYGYTF
>TRBV19
CASSFTRDITFNEQFF
>TRBV27
CASVPNRRGNEQFF
>TRBV28
CASSRRTSGINEQFF
>TRBV4-3
CASSQGGGAYEKLLF
>TRBV5-4
CASSLRQVPREQYF
>TRBV7-8
CASSLAGRETQYF
>TRBV11-3
CASSLAGTGDSDTQYF
>TRBV10-1
CASGETGGNEQFF
>TRBV5-6
CASSLGTGAQPQHF
>TRBV9
CASSALTGTNTEAFF
>TRBV6-5
CASSFAGATEQFF
>TRBV18
CASSHGTGGASTEAFF
>TRBV2
CASSGGTGNTEAFF
>TRBV27
CASSVRDRGTDTQYF
>TRBV24-1
CATSESASGRSYNEQFF
>TRBV11-3
CASSLGGGHPSEQYF
>TRBV9
CASSVVRTSSISEQFF
>TRBV19
CASTPDRGAYEQYF
>TRBV7-8
CASSLASRDRGPGYTF